One T cell receptor (beta chain) is described in this entry. The data were produced by immunoSEQ multiplex PCR, yet TCRdb's version contains in-frame clones alone and is incomplete. This sample has 350,000 to 450,000 clones, with approximately 88% found just once. This sample is part of a study of blood T cell repertoires in COVID-19. The V end lost 5 bases, the J end lost 6 bases, and 11 bases lay between the germline ends. The length of the CDR3 is 12 residues. Germline V CDR1 and CDR2: MDHEN, SYDVKM. Sequences were obtained from peripheral blood. The chain links TRBV28 to TRBJ2-7; D not resolved. The receptor was derived from a man in his forties or fifties with acute or convalescent COVID-19. The chain's CDR3 is CASSPQAVEQYF. In DNA, the CDR3 is TGTGCCAGCAGTCCCCAGGCAGTCGAGCAGTACTTC. The full variable domain, rest sourced from reference TRBV28 and TRBJ2-7, is DVKVTQSSRYLVKRTGEKVFLECVQDMDHENMFWYRQDPGLGLRLIYFSYDVKMKEKGDIPEGYSVSREKKERFSLILESASTNQTSMYLCASSPQAVEQYFGPGTRLTVT.